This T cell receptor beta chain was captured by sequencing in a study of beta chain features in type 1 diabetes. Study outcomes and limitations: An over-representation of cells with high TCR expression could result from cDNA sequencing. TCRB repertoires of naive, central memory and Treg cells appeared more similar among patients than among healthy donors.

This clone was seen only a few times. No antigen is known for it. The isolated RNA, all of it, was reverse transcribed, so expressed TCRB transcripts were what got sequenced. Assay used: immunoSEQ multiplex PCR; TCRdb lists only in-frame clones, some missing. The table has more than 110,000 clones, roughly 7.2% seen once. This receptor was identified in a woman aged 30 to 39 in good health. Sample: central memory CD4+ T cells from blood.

CDR3 sequence reads: CASSQDRSASGNEQFF. The CDR3 bases are TGCGCCAGCAGCCAAGACAGGTCAGCTAGCGGGAATGAGCAGTTCTTC. The chain combines TRBV4-3 with TRBJ2-1; TRBD2 matches 8 bases. Per germline, CDR1 LGHNA and CDR2 YSLEER. The CDR3 length is 16 residues. Trimming took 0 bases from V and 7 from J; bases not matched to a gene: 8.